The 16 T cell receptor beta chains reported below all come from one sample, sequenced in a study of cytomegalovirus exposure and HLA in healthy donors. The PCR used 60 Vbeta and 13 Jbeta primers. The repertoire was sequenced with immunoSEQ multiplex PCR; TCRdb's copy has only in-frame clones and lacks some. The table lists over 50,000 clones, around 80% of them singletons. Input material: PBMCs. These receptors came from a man aged 45-65 years in good health and CMV-seropositive.

CDR3 coding DNA: TGTGCCAGCAGCACATGGACTAGCGGAATATACAATGAGCAGTTCTTC. Its protein is CASSTWTSGIYNEQFF. This sequence joins TRBV7-9 and TRBJ2-1; 10 bases are a match to TRBD2. The CDR3 loop spans 16 amino acids. V was clipped by 5 bases and J by 4 bases; unmatched bases: 8. Per germline, CDR1 SEHNR and CDR2 FQNEAQ (reference sequence).

The chain is built from TRBV7-2 and TRBJ1-3; D may be TRBD1 (5 bases). The CDR3 has 18 residues. V dropped 1 base and J dropped 4 bases, with 20 bases sitting between them. Germline values: CDR1 SGHTA, CDR2 FQGNSA. The CDR3 loop reads CASSLEELGPPGGNTIYF. The CDR3 DNA reads as TGTGCCAGCAGCTTAGAAGAATTGGGGCCCCCGGGCGGAAACACCATATATTTT.

V usage is TRBV7-9 and J usage is TRBJ2-7, with D possibly being TRBD2 (5 bases). The CDR3 is 14 amino acids. Germline CDR1 is SEHNR and CDR2 is FQNEAQ (reference sequence). The germline V and J ends were trimmed by 1 base and 4 bases, with 11 bases remaining between them. The CDR3 region is CASSLEGGFYEQYF. CDR3 nucleotides: TGTGCCAGCAGCTTAGAAGGAGGATTTTACGAGCAGTACTTC.

The V gene is TRBV6-1, the J gene TRBJ2-7; TRBD1 matches 7 bases. Germline V gene sequence: CDR1 MNHNS, CDR2 SASEGT. V gave up 4 bases and J gave up 3 bases; unmatched junction bases: 6. CDR3 length: 14 residues. The CDR3 DNA sequence: TGTGCCAGCAGTGGCTTCGACAGGGTCTACGAGCAGTACTTC. It is translated as CASSGFDRVYEQYF.

The chain uses TRBV7-6 and TRBJ2-5; 8 nucleotides match TRBD2. The CDR3 runs to 16 residues. The germline gives CDR1 SGHVS, CDR2 FNYEAQ. The J segment lost 7 bases and the V segment lost 1 base, leaving 11 bases of the junction unmatched. Here the CDR3 reads CASSLVAGLGGLTQYF. The CDR3 nucleotides are TGTGCCAGCAGCTTAGTAGCGGGACTAGGGGGTTTGACCCAGTACTTC.

J is TRBJ2-3 and V is TRBV4-3; 9 positions agree with TRBD2. The germline V gene encodes CDR1 LGHNA and CDR2 YSLEER. CDR3 length: 15 amino acids. The V segment lost 4 bases and the J segment 0 bases; nucleotides outside the gene matches: 2. The CDR3: CASSPGLASTDTQYF. CDR3 bases: TGCGCCAGCAGCCCGGGACTAGCCAGCACAGATACGCAGTATTTT.

This chain connects TRBV9 to TRBJ2-3; tentatively, D is TRBD2 (7 bases). Trimming took 3 bases from V and 0 from J, leaving 17 bases between them. There are 17 residues in the CDR3. Germline CDR1 is SGDLS and CDR2 is YYNGEE. The CDR3 nucleotides are TGTGCCAGCAGCGAGAGGGGGGGAGGGACCAGCACAGATACGCAGTATTTT. This encodes CASSERGGGTSTDTQYF.

The chain links TRBV27 to TRBJ2-2; 15 positions match TRBD2. The trim removed 4 bases at V and 7 bases at J, leaving 7 bases unmatched. CDR3 length: 17 amino acids. CDR1 and CDR2 (germline): MNHEY, SMNVEV (reference sequence). CDR3 sequence: CASSSGTSGGHIGELFF. CDR3 nucleotides: TGTGCCAGCAGTTCCGGGACTAGCGGGGGGCACATCGGGGAGCTGTTTTTT.

V and J are TRBV2 and TRBJ1-2; 7 nucleotides match TRBD1. Looked up from germline, CDR1 is SNHLY and CDR2 is FYNNEI. The CDR3 is 14 residues long. Trimming at V came to 7 bases and at J to 4 bases, leaving 9 bases not matched to a gene. In DNA form, the CDR3 reads TGTGCCAGCACTAACAGGGGAGGAGGCTATGGCTACACCTTC. Translating it yields CASTNRGGGYGYTF.

This clone occurred once. V is TRBV5-1 and J is TRBJ1-4; 9 nucleotides line up with TRBD1. With V trimmed by 4 bases and J by 5 bases, 6 bases remained unmatched. This CDR3 region has 15 residues. The germline V gene has CDR1 SGHRS and CDR2 YFSETQ. As DNA, the CDR3 is TGCGCCAGCAGCCTAGGGGACAGGGTAAATGAAAAACTGTTTTTT. Its translation is CASSLGDRVNEKLFF.

The CDR3 sequence is CASSYLAGGSDTQYF. DNA for the CDR3: TGTGCCAGCAGCTACCTAGCGGGGGGGTCAGATACGCAGTATTTT. This sequence joins TRBV7-8 and TRBJ2-3, with 12 positions matching TRBD2. The CDR3 length is 15 residues. Germline trimming cut 4 bases from V and 4 bases from J; bases unmatched to any gene: 3. Germline CDR1 is SGHVS and CDR2 is FQNEAQ. The full variable domain, with the rest looked up from reference TRBV7-8 and TRBJ2-3, is GAGVSQSPRYKVAKRGQDVALRCDPISGHVSLFWYQQALGQGPEFLTYFQNEAQLDKSGLPSDRFFAERPEGSVSTLKIQRTQQEDSAVYLCASSYLAGGSDTQYFGPGTRLTVL.

To note about this clone: One end of the junction fails to match germline, which may point to a read error. Other nucleotide sequences from this sample produce the same CDR3. V gene TRBV2 combines with J gene TRBJ2-7; D is undetermined. The V gene's germline CDR1 is SNHLY and CDR2 FYNNEI. The CDR3 is made up of 11 amino acids. The CDR3 loop is CASSEARKQYF. CDR3 DNA: TGTGCAAGCAGTGAAGCGAGGAAGCAGTACTTC.

V gene TRBV7-9 combines with J gene TRBJ1-2; 9 bases are a match to TRBD1. The V gene end was trimmed by 4 bases and the J gene end by 8 bases; junction bases not matched to a gene: 5. The CDR3 runs 13 residues. Per the germline V gene, CDR1 is SEHNR and CDR2 is FQNEAQ (reference sequence). The CDR3, as DNA: TGTGCCAGCAGCTCGGACAGGGGAGGAGGCTACACCTTC. Translated, it gives CASSSDRGGGYTF.

This chain uses TRBV28 with TRBJ1-5; tentatively, D is TRBD1 (5 bases). Trimming took off 10 bases at V and 7 bases at J, with 11 bases between the two ends. This CDR3 is built from 11 residues. The V gene's germline CDR1 is MDHEN and CDR2 SYDVKM. CDR3 in amino acids: CATGGRQPQHF. The CDR3 DNA follows: TGTGCCACCGGGGGGAGGCAGCCCCAGCATTTT.

There are a few counts of this clone. This may come from a read error, since a much larger clone is one base off. This same CDR3 is encoded by further DNA sequences in the sample. The chain couples TRBV6-5 to TRBJ1-2; D unclear. The germline V gene has CDR1 MNHEY and CDR2 SVGAGI. The CDR3 runs 12 residues. In DNA form, the CDR3 reads TGTGCCAGGAGTTACTCAGGCGGGAGCTACACCTTC. This encodes CARSYSGGSYTF.

J is TRBJ1-2 and V is TRBV28, with 9 bases aligning to TRBD1. Trimming at V came to 4 bases and at J to 6 bases, leaving 15 bases not matched to a gene. Germline V lookup: CDR1 MDHEN, CDR2 SYDVKM. The CDR3 covers 17 residues. CDR3: CASSSSGTGNRKDGYTF. Here the CDR3 DNA reads TGTGCCAGCAGTTCTTCCGGGACAGGGAATAGGAAGGATGGCTACACCTTC.